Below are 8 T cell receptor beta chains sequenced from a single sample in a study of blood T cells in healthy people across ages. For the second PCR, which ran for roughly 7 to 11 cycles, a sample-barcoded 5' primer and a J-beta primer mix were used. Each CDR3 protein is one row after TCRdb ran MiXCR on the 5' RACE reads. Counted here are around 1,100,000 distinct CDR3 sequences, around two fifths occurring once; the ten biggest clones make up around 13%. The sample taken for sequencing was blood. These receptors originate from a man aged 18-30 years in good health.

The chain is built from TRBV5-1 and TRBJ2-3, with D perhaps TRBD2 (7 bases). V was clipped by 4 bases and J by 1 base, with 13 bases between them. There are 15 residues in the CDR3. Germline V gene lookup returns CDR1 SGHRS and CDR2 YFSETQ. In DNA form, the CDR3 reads TGCGCCAGCAGCCCGGGGGGCGCGGGCACAGATACGCAGTATTTT. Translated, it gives CASSPGGAGTDTQYF.

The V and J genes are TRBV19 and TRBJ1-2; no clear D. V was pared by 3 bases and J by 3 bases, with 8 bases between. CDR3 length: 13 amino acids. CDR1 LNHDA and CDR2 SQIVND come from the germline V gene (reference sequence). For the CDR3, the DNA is TGTGCCAGTAGTATGGAGGCCTACTATGGCTACACCTTC. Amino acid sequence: CASSMEAYYGYTF.

DNA of the CDR3: TGTGCCAGCAGCCAAGAGGTTGGATCCTACGAGCAGTACTTC. This translates into CASSQEVGSYEQYF. The gene calls are TRBV4-2 and TRBJ2-7; D ambiguous. V gave up 0 bases and J gave up 1 base, with 7 bases separating them. The CDR3 length is 14 residues. Germline V gene sequence: CDR1 LGHNA, CDR2 YNFKEQ.

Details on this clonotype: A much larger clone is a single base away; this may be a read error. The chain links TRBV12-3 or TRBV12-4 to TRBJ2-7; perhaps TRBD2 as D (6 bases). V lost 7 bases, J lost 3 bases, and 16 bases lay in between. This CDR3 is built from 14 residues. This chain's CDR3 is CASKSGGENYEQYF. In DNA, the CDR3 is TGTGCCAGCAAGTCCGGGGGAGAGAACTACGAGCAGTACTTC.

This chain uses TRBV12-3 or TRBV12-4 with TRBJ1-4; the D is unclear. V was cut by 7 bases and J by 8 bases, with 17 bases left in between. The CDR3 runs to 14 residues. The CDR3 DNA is TGTGCCAGCACCCCCGGCCCTCGAGGGGAAAAACTGTTTTTT. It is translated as CASTPGPRGEKLFF.

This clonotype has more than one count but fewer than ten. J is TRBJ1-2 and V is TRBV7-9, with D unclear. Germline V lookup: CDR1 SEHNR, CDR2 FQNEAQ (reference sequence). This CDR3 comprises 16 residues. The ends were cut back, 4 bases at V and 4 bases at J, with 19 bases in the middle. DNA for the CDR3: TGTGCCAGCAGCTCAAGCCCGCTCGGGGAGGCCTATGGCTACACCTTC. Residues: CASSSSPLGEAYGYTF.

In DNA form, the CDR3 reads TGTGCCAGCAGCCTCCCAGTGATAGATACGCAGTATTTT. This sequence encodes CASSLPVIDTQYF. The chain carries TRBV7-2 and TRBJ2-3; D remains ambiguous. Trimming removed 5 bases from V and 5 bases from J, with 11 bases in between. The germline gives CDR1 SGHTA, CDR2 FQGNSA. The CDR3 is 13 residues long.

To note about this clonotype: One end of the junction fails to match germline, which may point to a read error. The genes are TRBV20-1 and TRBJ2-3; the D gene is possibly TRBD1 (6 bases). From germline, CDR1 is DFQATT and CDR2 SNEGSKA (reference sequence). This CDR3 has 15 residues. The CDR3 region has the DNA TGCAATGCTAGGGGGACCAGGGTCAGCACAGATACGCAGTATTTT. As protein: CNARGTRVSTDTQYF.